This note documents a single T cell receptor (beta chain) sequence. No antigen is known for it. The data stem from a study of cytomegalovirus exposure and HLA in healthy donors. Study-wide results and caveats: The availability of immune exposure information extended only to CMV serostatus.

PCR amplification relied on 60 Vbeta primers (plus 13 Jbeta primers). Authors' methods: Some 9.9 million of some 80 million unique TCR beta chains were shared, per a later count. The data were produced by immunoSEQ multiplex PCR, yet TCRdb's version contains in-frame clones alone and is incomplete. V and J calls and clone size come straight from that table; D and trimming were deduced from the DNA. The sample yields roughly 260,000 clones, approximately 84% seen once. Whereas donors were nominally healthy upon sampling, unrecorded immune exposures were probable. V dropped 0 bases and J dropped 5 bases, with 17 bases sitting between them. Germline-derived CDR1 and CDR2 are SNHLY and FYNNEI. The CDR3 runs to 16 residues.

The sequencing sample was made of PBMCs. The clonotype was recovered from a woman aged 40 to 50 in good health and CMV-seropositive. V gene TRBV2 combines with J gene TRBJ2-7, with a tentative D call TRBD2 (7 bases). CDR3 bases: TGTGCCAGCAGTGAAGCGGGGACTAAAAGGGGGGACGAGCAGTACTTC. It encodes CASSEAGTKRGDEQYF. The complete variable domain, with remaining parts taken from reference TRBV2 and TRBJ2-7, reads EPEVTQTPSHQVTQMGQEVILRCVPISNHLYFYWYRQILGQKVEFLVSFYNNEISEKSEIFDDQFSVERPDGSNFTLKIRSTKLEDSAMYFCASSEAGTKRGDEQYFGPGTRLTVT.